The T cell receptor beta chain described here comes from a study of CD8 T cells in Susac syndrome. General observations from the study: It was acknowledged by the study that relatively few individuals were included in its TCR sequencing and HLA analysis.

Remarks on this clonotype: As yet, its antigen is unknown.

TCR beta sequencing was performed on blood CD8+ and CD4+ T cells. It was treatment-naive patients with stable or active relapsing-remitting disease who made up the multiple sclerosis controls. Random hexamers were used to reverse transcribe the RNA input (about 0.5 to 1 ug). An immunoSEQ multiplex PCR amplified TCR beta CDR3 over 54 Vbeta and 13 Jbeta. TCRdb recomputed calls from the immunoSEQ multiplex PCR reads with MiXCR, one row per CDR3 protein. This sample has more than 200,000 distinct CDR3 sequences, with 92% found just once. Sequenced material: CD8+ T cells from PBMCs. The source of this sequence is a human donor with multiple sclerosis.

CDR3 sequence reads: CARTSERIRETQYF. The CDR3 bases are TGTGCCAGGACCTCAGAGAGAATAAGAGAGACCCAGTACTTC. The chain combines TRBV6-6 with TRBJ2-5; D not resolved. The CDR3 totals 14 residues. The germline gives CDR1 MNHNY, CDR2 SVGAGI (reference sequence). V was shortened by 9 bases and J by 4 bases, with 18 bases between the two germline ends.